The next 24 T cell receptor beta chains were all read from a single sample in a study of T cells in Graves' hyperthyroidism and ophthalmopathy. Template material for amplifying TCR beta CDR3 regions consisted of RNA transcripts. During a first-round RT-PCR of the TCR CDR3, the HTBI primer set was used. From the multiplex PCR reads, TCRdb called clonotypes with MiXCR, one entry per CDR3 protein. The repertoire holds under 750,000 distinct CDR3 sequences, with approximately 19% as singletons. The sample was blood. The receptor source for this set is a woman aged 45-65 years with Graves' hyperthyroidism that later progressed to Graves' ophthalmopathy.

J is TRBJ2-1 and V is TRBV19; D is possibly TRBD1 (5 bases). The CDR3 length is 16 residues. The ends were cut back, 0 bases at V and 1 base at J, with 10 bases in the middle. Germline-derived CDR1 and CDR2 are LNHDA and SQIVND (reference sequence). The CDR3 reads CASSIDRQTSYNEQFF. CDR3 coding DNA: TGTGCCAGTAGTATAGACCGACAGACTTCCTACAATGAGCAGTTCTTC.

In its sample, this clonotype was seen many times. This chain links TRBV13 with TRBJ2-1; D is unresolved. The CDR3 runs 13 residues. Trimming pared 5 bases from V and 6 bases from J, leaving 11 bases between. Looked up from germline, CDR1 is PRHDT and CDR2 is FYEKMQ (reference sequence). The CDR3 nucleotides read TGTGCCAGCAGCACATCCAAGGGCAATGAGCAGTTCTTC. It yields the protein CASSTSKGNEQFF.

This clonotype was counted only a few times. The chain joins TRBV20-1 to TRBJ2-7; no firm D call. The V gene's germline CDR1 is DFQATT and CDR2 SNEGSKA (reference sequence). The V end was cut by 3 bases, the J end by 0 bases, with 9 bases between. There are 13 residues in the CDR3. The CDR3 loop is CSARDGYSYEQYF. Written as DNA, the CDR3 is TGCAGTGCTAGGGACGGATACTCCTACGAGCAGTACTTC.

This clonotype was recorded many times. The chain employs TRBV12-3 or TRBV12-4 and TRBJ2-3; tentatively, D is TRBD2 (6 bases). The CDR3 is made up of 14 amino acids. V lost 6 bases and J 0 bases, leaving 10 bases between the germline ends. The CDR3 DNA reads as TGTGCCAGCAGCCTAGCGACTAGCACAGATACGCAGTATTTT. Protein sequence: CASSLATSTDTQYF.

The chain employs TRBV20-1 and TRBJ2-2, with TRBD1 as a possible D gene (6 bases). The CDR3 is 14 amino acids. V was trimmed by 0 bases and J by 5 bases, leaving 10 bases between them. Germline assignment: CDR1 DFQATT and CDR2 SNEGSKA (reference sequence). CDR3 DNA sequence: TGCAGTGCTAGAGATCTAGGGGGAACCGGGGAGCTGTTTTTT. It yields the protein CSARDLGGTGELFF.

This clonotype appeared a few times. The V call is TRBV20-1, the J call TRBJ1-5; the D gene is possibly TRBD1 (5 bases). The CDR3 is made up of 14 amino acids. Trimming cost V 3 bases and J 5 bases, with 14 bases left between them. In germline, CDR1 is DFQATT, CDR2 SNEGSKA (reference sequence). Here the CDR3 DNA reads TGCAGTGCTAGTCGGGGCGTTCGAGATCAGCCCCAGCATTTT. Protein sequence: CSASRGVRDQPQHF.

This clonotype came up a few times. The CDR3 coding sequence is TGTGCCAGCAGTCGTCCCGGGACAGGCTTCTTGGATGAAAAACTGTTTTTT. This codes for CASSRPGTGFLDEKLFF. The chain combines TRBV28 with TRBJ1-4; 8 bases agree with TRBD1. The germline CDR1 and CDR2 sequences are MDHEN and SYDVKM. The CDR3 extends over 17 amino acids. V shed 5 bases and J 6 bases; nucleotides not matched to a gene: 14.

The chain combines TRBV3-1 with TRBJ2-5; 14 positions agree with TRBD2. CDR1 is LGHDT, CDR2 YNNKEL, per germline (reference sequence). Unmatched junction bases numbered 7, after V lost 2 bases and J lost 5 bases. The CDR3 has 17 amino acids. This CDR3 reads CASSQRLAGGPNETQYF. The CDR3 DNA follows: TGTGCCAGCAGCCAAAGACTAGCGGGGGGGCCTAATGAGACCCAGTACTTC.

This clonotype was counted a few times. This rearrangement joins TRBV2 to TRBJ1-6; no clear D. CDR1 SNHLY and CDR2 FYNNEI come from the germline V gene. This CDR3 is built from 16 residues. V was pared by 3 bases and J by 2 bases, with 11 bases between. The CDR3 nucleotides read TGTGCCAGCAGTGATTCGGACTCCCCCTATAATTCACCCCTCCACTTT. It translates to CASSDSDSPYNSPLHF. Looking up the rest from reference TRBV2 and TRBJ1-6 gives the full variable domain: EPEVTQTPSHQVTQMGQEVILRCVPISNHLYFYWYRQILGQKVEFLVSFYNNEISEKSEIFDDQFSVERPDGSNFTLKIRSTKLEDSAMYFCASSDSDSPYNSPLHFGNGTRLTVT.

The chain uses TRBV15 and TRBJ1-5, with TRBD1 identical over 8 bases. This CDR3 spans 15 amino acids. The trim removed 2 bases at V and 2 bases at J, leaving 2 bases unmatched. CDR1 is LNHNV and CDR2 is YYDKDF in the germline V gene (reference sequence). The CDR3 sequence is CATSRQDRGNQPQHF. CDR3 DNA: TGTGCCACCAGCAGACAGGACAGGGGCAATCAGCCCCAGCATTTT.

This clonotype was seen a handful of times. CDR3 DNA sequence: TGCGCCAGCAGCCAAGGGGACCTCGACGCGAGCCCCTACGAGCAGTACTTC. Residues: CASSQGDLDASPYEQYF. The chain carries TRBV4-1 and TRBJ2-7; either TRBD1 or TRBD2 may fit D (5 bases each). From germline, CDR1 is MGHRA and CDR2 YSYEKL. The length of the CDR3 is 17 residues. The V gene lost 1 base and the J gene lost 2 bases, with 18 bases spanning the gap.

This clonotype was counted only a few times. The chain links TRBV19 to TRBJ2-5, with TRBD2 as a possible D gene (5 bases). The V gene lost 1 base and the J gene lost 0 bases, with 12 bases spanning the gap. The CDR3 consists of 16 residues. Germline-derived CDR1 and CDR2 are LNHDA and SQIVND (reference sequence). The CDR3 DNA sequence: TGTGCCAGTAGTATAGGTCTGACTATCAACCAAGAGACCCAGTACTTC. It codes for CASSIGLTINQETQYF.

In its sample, this clonotype was seen many times. V usage is TRBV12-3 or TRBV12-4 and J usage is TRBJ1-2; maybe TRBD1 (5 bases). This CDR3 comprises 14 residues. Trimming removed 6 bases at V and 2 bases at J, with 13 bases between. This CDR3 reads CASRTDRLNYGYTF. As DNA, the CDR3 is TGTGCCAGCAGGACAGACAGACTAAACTATGGCTACACCTTC.

This clonotype was detected many times. The chain couples TRBV20-1 to TRBJ2-1, with D perhaps matching TRBD2 (7 bases). The CDR3 has 14 residues. Trimming took 6 bases from V and 1 from J, leaving 13 bases between them. Germline V gene sequence: CDR1 DFQATT, CDR2 SNEGSKA (reference sequence). CDR3 nucleotides: TGCAGTGCAGGGGGGGCCACTTCCTACAATGAGCAGTTCTTC. This gives the protein CSAGGATSYNEQFF.

This clonotype was picked up many times. The chain carries TRBV5-1 and TRBJ2-3; 9 bases fit TRBD1. The CDR3 loop spans 16 amino acids. Germline CDR1 and CDR2: SGHRS and YFSETQ. J gave up 4 bases and V 3 bases, and 9 bases lay outside the gene matches. CDR3 sequence reads: CASSSSGTGLADTQYF. The CDR3 nucleotides are TGCGCCAGCAGCTCCTCCGGGACAGGGTTGGCAGATACGCAGTATTTT.

Notes on this clonotype: One end of the junction fails to match germline, which may point to a read error. The gene calls are TRBV5-1 and TRBJ2-3; 9 nucleotides align to TRBD2. The CDR3 has 16 residues. Germline V lookup: CDR1 SGHRS, CDR2 YFSETQ. This chain's CDR3 is CASSIRLAAHTDTQYF. Written as DNA, the CDR3 is TGTGCCAGCAGCATTAGACTAGCGGCCCACACAGATACGCAGTATTTT.

This clonotype was recorded many times. The chain couples TRBV5-1 to TRBJ2-7; weak D call: TRBD2 (6 bases). Trimming removed 1 base at V and 1 base at J, with 15 bases between. This CDR3 is 16 amino acids long. Germline V gene lookup returns CDR1 SGHRS and CDR2 YFSETQ. CDR3 nucleotide sequence: TGCGCCAGCAGCTTGTCCCGCCAGGGACTTTCCTACGAGCAGTACTTC. It translates to CASSLSRQGLSYEQYF. Full variable domain (rest looked up from reference TRBV5-1 and TRBJ2-7): KAGVTQTPRYLIKTRGQQVTLSCSPISGHRSVSWYQQTPGQGLQFLFEYFSETQRNKGNFPGRFSGRQFSNSRSEMNVSTLELGDSALYLCASSLSRQGLSYEQYFGPGTRLTVT.

This clonotype has a count of ten or more. This sequence joins TRBV5-1 and TRBJ2-7; D may be TRBD1 (6 bases). Germline loops: CDR1 SGHRS, CDR2 YFSETQ. Trimming stripped 3 bases from V and 3 bases from J, with 10 bases between. The CDR3 contains 13 residues. The CDR3 nucleotides read TGCGCCAGCAGCTCTCTCAGGGGCTACGAGCAGTACTTC. Protein sequence: CASSSLRGYEQYF.

This clonotype was seen at least ten times. This chain joins TRBV12-3 or TRBV12-4 and TRBJ2-6; D gene uncertain. V dropped 3 bases and J dropped 0 bases, with 12 bases sitting between them. The CDR3 is 17 residues long. CDR3 nucleotide sequence: TGTGCCAGCAGTTTCCCCAAGGCAAACTCTGGGGCCAACGTCCTGACTTTC. The encoded protein is CASSFPKANSGANVLTF.

This clonotype was counted at least ten times. This sequence joins TRBV5-1 and TRBJ2-7; D may be TRBD1 or TRBD2 (5 bases each). Germline V gene lookup returns CDR1 SGHRS and CDR2 YFSETQ. This CDR3 comprises 15 residues. With 1 base removed from V and 2 bases from J, the gap between germline ends came to 13 bases. This CDR3 is CASSLMGTDPYEQYF. CDR3 nucleotides: TGCGCCAGCAGCTTGATGGGGACGGACCCCTACGAGCAGTACTTC.

This clonotype was found many times. This rearrangement joins TRBV9 to TRBJ2-5; D is perhaps TRBD2 (5 bases). Between the trimmed V and J ends, which lost 1 base and 5 bases, there was a span of 15 bases. This CDR3 contains 15 residues. CDR1 and CDR2 from the germline V gene are SGDLS and YYNGEE. CDR3 sequence (DNA): TGTGCCAGCAGCGTATTCGACTACCCGGAGGAGACCCAGTACTTC. This gives the protein CASSVFDYPEETQYF.

This clonotype was seen repeatedly, ten times or more. The CDR3 DNA sequence: TGTGCCAGCAACTCTTCCCCGGAGACCCAGTACTTC. This codes for CASNSSPETQYF. This sequence joins TRBV11-2 and TRBJ2-5; D unresolved. The germline V gene has CDR1 SGHAT and CDR2 FQNNGV. The ends were cut back, 7 bases at V and 5 bases at J, with 11 bases in the middle. The CDR3 loop spans 12 amino acids.

This clonotype was recorded many times. The chain is built from TRBV18 and TRBJ2-5; 7 bases map to TRBD1. J was trimmed by 5 bases and V by 3 bases; bases with no gene match: 9. The CDR3 loop spans 15 amino acids. Germline CDR1 is KGHSH and CDR2 is LQKENI. CDR3 sequence reads: CASSPVRQGKETQYF. The CDR3 DNA sequence: TGTGCCAGCTCACCGGTCAGACAGGGAAAGGAGACCCAGTACTTC.

A few counts support this clonotype. The chain carries TRBV20-1 and TRBJ2-1; D is unclear. The germline gives CDR1 DFQATT, CDR2 SNEGSKA (reference sequence). V lost 4 bases, J lost 5 bases, and 15 bases lay in between. This CDR3 region has 14 residues. The CDR3 reads CSAKATPDHNEQFF. The CDR3 DNA reads as TGCAGTGCTAAAGCAACCCCGGACCACAATGAGCAGTTCTTC.